This passage covers 24 T cell receptor beta chains from one sample sequenced in a study of PD-1 blockade in classical Hodgkin lymphoma. Autologous stem cell transplantation was followed by relapse in every patient, and brentuximab vedotin exposure varied. The repertoire was sequenced with immunoSEQ multiplex PCR; TCRdb's copy has only in-frame clones and lacks some. This repertoire shows fewer than 50,000 clones, 85% to 90% found once; its top ten account for 4.5% to 6.5%. The sample here was peripheral blood mononuclear cells (PBMCs), taken before the second cycle of nivolumab. The receptor source for this set is a human donor with classical Hodgkin lymphoma.

This clone appeared a few times. The V gene is TRBV7-6, the J gene TRBJ2-2, with D unresolved. The V and J ends lost 1 base and 2 bases respectively, with 5 bases between them. The CDR3 totals 14 residues. Germline V gene lookup returns CDR1 SGHVS and CDR2 FNYEAQ. CDR3 nucleotides: TGTGCCAGCAGCTTAGGCAGTAACACCGGGGAGCTGTTTTTT. Translation gives CASSLGSNTGELFF. Drawing the rest from reference TRBV7-6 and TRBJ2-2, the complete variable domain is GAGVSQSPRYKVTKRGQDVALRCDPISGHVSLYWYRQALGQGPEFLTYFNYEAQQDKSGLPNDRFSAERPEGSISTLTIQRTEQRDSAMYRCASSLGSNTGELFFGEGSRLTVL.

The chain uses TRBV7-9 and TRBJ1-1; 7 bases are a match to TRBD1. With 1 base clipped from V and 3 bases from J, the junction kept 8 bases outside the gene matches. The CDR3 has 16 amino acids. In germline, CDR1 is SEHNR, CDR2 FQNEAQ (reference sequence). As DNA, the CDR3 is TGTGCCAGCAGCTTAGAAGGGGGCAGGGGAGACACTGAAGCTTTCTTT. This sequence encodes CASSLEGGRGDTEAFF.

The rearrangement uses TRBV7-2 and TRBJ2-3; tentative D call: TRBD2 (6 bases). The germline V gene has CDR1 SGHTA and CDR2 FQGNSA. The CDR3 consists of 15 residues. V was trimmed by 5 bases and J by 4 bases, leaving 16 bases between them. CDR3 protein: CASSPQTSSADTQYF. CDR3 DNA: TGTGCCAGCAGCCCCCAGACTAGTAGCGCAGATACGCAGTATTTT.

The V and J genes are TRBV18 and TRBJ1-4, with 9 positions matching TRBD1. The trim removed 4 bases at V and 3 bases at J, leaving 3 bases unmatched. CDR1 and CDR2 (germline): KGHSH, LQKENI. This CDR3 region has 15 residues. DNA for the CDR3: TGTGCCAGCTCACAACAGGGGGCCTCTAATGAAAAACTGTTTTTT. Its protein product is CASSQQGASNEKLFF. The whole variable domain, filled in from reference TRBV18 and TRBJ1-4, reads NAGVMQNPRHLVRRRGQEARLRCSPMKGHSHVYWYRQLPEEGLKFMVYLQKENIIDESGMPKERFSAEFPKEGPSILRIQQVVRGDSAAYFCASSQQGASNEKLFFGSGTQLSVL.

The chain has TRBV6-5 and TRBJ2-5; D gene unclear. Trimming removed 0 bases from V and 4 bases from J, with 12 bases in between. The length of the CDR3 is 15 residues. Per germline, CDR1 MNHEY and CDR2 SVGAGI. CDR3 DNA sequence: TGTGCCAGCAGTTACTCGTTCGCAAGTCGAGAGACCCAGTACTTC. It specifies CASSYSFASRETQYF.

This clone was seen only once. The chain combines TRBV7-2 with TRBJ1-4; D is uncertain. There are 17 residues in the CDR3. Trimming stripped 6 bases from V and 5 bases from J, with 22 bases between. The germline V gene has CDR1 SGHTA and CDR2 FQGNSA. DNA for the CDR3: TGTGCCAGCAGTCAGAGTACCCCGGTACTCTTGAATGAAAAACTGTTTTTT. Protein product: CASSQSTPVLLNEKLFF.

The chain combines TRBV18 with TRBJ2-5; D is unresolved. CDR1 KGHSH and CDR2 LQKENI come from the germline V gene. This CDR3 is built from 15 residues. Trimming took off 0 bases at V and 4 bases at J, with 12 bases between the two ends. The DNA for the CDR3 is TGTGCCAGCTCACCACCGTTATTCGGTGGAGAGACCCAGTACTTC. Translating gives CASSPPLFGGETQYF.

In nucleotides, the CDR3 is TGTGCCAGCAGCTTAGAAGACAACACTGAAGCTTTCTTT. This sequence encodes CASSLEDNTEAFF. V and J are TRBV11-3 and TRBJ1-1; unclear D gene. The V gene's germline CDR1 is SGHNT and CDR2 YENEEA. CDR3 length: 13 amino acids. Trimming removed 0 bases at V and 2 bases at J, with 4 bases between. Supplemented by reference TRBV11-3 and TRBJ1-1, the full variable domain reads EAGVVQSPRYKIIEKKQPVAFWCNPISGHNTLYWYLQNLGQGPELLIRYENEEAVDDSQLPKDRFSAERLKGVDSTLKIQPAELGDSAVYLCASSLEDNTEAFFGQGTRLTVV.

A single count supports this clone. The chain joins TRBV5-1 to TRBJ2-7; 10 bases align to TRBD1. V dropped 4 bases and J dropped 2; count of bases not matched to a gene: 6. The CDR3 totals 15 residues. In germline, CDR1 is SGHRS, CDR2 YFSETQ. CDR3 residues: CASSRGTGDTYEQYF. The CDR3 DNA reads TGCGCCAGCAGCCGAGGGACAGGGGATACCTACGAGCAGTACTTC.

The rearrangement uses TRBV6-6 and TRBJ2-3; 9 bases align to TRBD2. Germline CDR1 is MNHNY and CDR2 is SVGAGI (reference sequence). V lost 5 bases and J lost 1; bases outside the gene matches: 1. The CDR3 contains 14 residues. CDR3 region: CASSVAGGTDTQYF. The CDR3 region has the DNA TGTGCCAGCAGTGTAGCGGGGGGCACAGATACGCAGTATTTT.

The chain couples TRBV28 to TRBJ2-1; the match to TRBD2 covers 7 bases. From germline, CDR1 is MDHEN and CDR2 SYDVKM. Unmatched junction bases numbered 6, after V lost 2 bases and J lost 11 bases. The CDR3 has 13 residues. The DNA of the CDR3 is TGTGCCAGCAGTTTAAGACTAGCCCAACAGCAGTTCTTC. It codes for CASSLRLAQQQFF.

The rearrangement joins TRBV2 to TRBJ2-7; D tentatively fits TRBD1 or TRBD2 (6 bases each). Germline V gene lookup returns CDR1 SNHLY and CDR2 FYNNEI. The germline V and J ends were trimmed by 8 bases and 1 base, with 12 bases remaining between them. CDR3 size: 13 residues. The CDR3 reads CASHGGPSYEQYF. Written as DNA, the CDR3 is TGTGCCAGCCACGGGGGCCCATCCTACGAGCAGTACTTC.

This clone was recorded only once. The rearrangement joins TRBV7-3 to TRBJ1-2, with D possibly TRBD1 on 5 matching bases. Per germline, CDR1 SGHTA and CDR2 FQGTGA. The CDR3 spans 18 residues. The V and J ends lost 4 bases and 6 bases respectively, with 27 bases between them. As DNA, the CDR3 is TGTGCCAGCAGCTCAACCCGCCTGGTGGCGACCGGGGCTGATGGCTACACCTTC. This gives the protein CASSSTRLVATGADGYTF.

The chain links TRBV6-6 to TRBJ2-5; TRBD2 matches 11 bases. Unmatched junction bases numbered 0, after V lost 2 bases and J lost 4 bases. Germline-derived CDR1 and CDR2 are MNHNY and SVGAGI (reference sequence). The length of the CDR3 is 14 residues. The CDR3 bases are TGTGCCAGCAGTTACGGACTAGCGGGAGAGACCCAGTACTTC. Translated, it gives CASSYGLAGETQYF.

This clone was seen only once. The J gene is TRBJ2-7, the V gene TRBV27; D not certain. The CDR3 contains 14 residues. Germline lookup yields CDR1 MNHEY and CDR2 SMNVEV (reference sequence). The germline V and J ends were trimmed by 5 bases and 3 bases, with 14 bases remaining between them. CDR3 nucleotide sequence: TGTGCCAGCAGTCCCCGACCCAACTACTACGAGCAGTACTTC. It encodes CASSPRPNYYEQYF.

V is TRBV18 and J is TRBJ2-5; 12 nucleotides line up with TRBD2. Trimming took 2 bases from V and 5 from J; bases not matched to a gene: 0. Germline CDR1 is KGHSH and CDR2 is LQKENI. The CDR3 runs to 14 residues. The CDR3 region has the DNA TGTGCCAGCTCACCAGGACTAGCGGGGGAGACCCAGTACTTC. Its protein is CASSPGLAGETQYF.

This clone was seen just once. This chain connects TRBV7-9 to TRBJ2-2; tentative D call: TRBD1 (6 bases). Germline V gene lookup returns CDR1 SEHNR and CDR2 FQNEAQ (reference sequence). The CDR3 loop spans 16 amino acids. Trimming removed 6 bases from V and 1 base from J, with 15 bases in between. The CDR3 loop is CASRKDETGNTGELFF. The CDR3 nucleotides are TGTGCCAGCAGAAAAGACGAGACAGGGAACACCGGGGAGCTGTTTTTT.

V and J are TRBV4-3 and TRBJ1-2; the D is unclear. With 1 base removed from V and 5 bases from J, the gap between germline ends came to 14 bases. Germline values: CDR1 LGHNA, CDR2 YSLEER. The CDR3 extends over 15 amino acids. As DNA, the CDR3 is TGCGCCAGCAGCCAAGGAGAGGTGGGCCTATATGGCTACACCTTC. As protein: CASSQGEVGLYGYTF.

For this clone: Different DNA sequences within this sample yield the same CDR3. The rearrangement links TRBV5-1 to TRBJ2-5; D is unresolved. The V end was cut by 0 bases, the J end by 3 bases, with 0 bases between. Germline V CDR1 and CDR2: SGHRS, YFSETQ. The CDR3 runs to 11 residues. DNA for the CDR3: TGCGCCAGCAGCTTGGAAGAGACCCAGTACTTC. Its protein is CASSLEETQYF. The variable domain in full, with the rest retrieved from reference TRBV5-1 and TRBJ2-5, is KAGVTQTPRYLIKTRGQQVTLSCSPISGHRSVSWYQQTPGQGLQFLFEYFSETQRNKGNFPGRFSGRQFSNSRSEMNVSTLELGDSALYLCASSLEETQYFGPGTRLLVL.

This chain joins TRBV10-3 and TRBJ2-5, with D unresolved. The length of the CDR3 is 13 residues. Trimming cost V 4 bases and J 14 bases, with 20 bases left between them. Per the germline V gene, CDR1 is ENHRY and CDR2 is SYGVKD. CDR3 DNA sequence: TGTGCCATCAGTGGTGGTTCCATAGGACCCCTTTACTTC. This sequence encodes CAISGGSIGPLYF.

The genes are TRBV7-6 and TRBJ2-7, with D possibly being TRBD2 (5 bases). Between the trimmed V and J ends, which lost 1 base and 2 bases, there was a span of 12 bases. Germline assignment: CDR1 SGHVS and CDR2 FNYEAQ. The CDR3 is 15 residues long. The chain's CDR3 is CASSLEGERTYEQYF. In DNA, the CDR3 is TGTGCCAGCAGCTTAGAGGGAGAGAGAACCTACGAGCAGTACTTC.

The V call is TRBV5-1, the J call TRBJ1-1; 9 positions agree with TRBD1. Per the germline V gene, CDR1 is SGHRS and CDR2 is YFSETQ. There are 15 residues in the CDR3. V shed 4 bases and J 0 bases; nucleotides not matched to a gene: 4. This CDR3 reads CASSPRQGVNTEAFF. CDR3 DNA sequence: TGCGCCAGCAGCCCCCGACAGGGGGTGAACACTGAAGCTTTCTTT.

This sequence joins TRBV19 and TRBJ1-2; a possible D gene is TRBD1 (6 bases). V lost 2 bases to trimming and J lost 7 bases, with 8 bases between them. The CDR3 extends over 12 amino acids. CDR1 is LNHDA and CDR2 is SQIVND in the germline V gene (reference sequence). The CDR3 loop is CASSIRGSGYTF. DNA for the CDR3: TGTGCCAGTAGTATAAGGGGGTCTGGCTACACCTTC.

V and J are TRBV28 and TRBJ2-5; 8 bases line up with TRBD2. Trimming removed 6 bases from V and 5 bases from J; junction bases left unmatched: 8. CDR3 length: 14 residues. Germline assignment: CDR1 MDHEN and CDR2 SYDVKM. CDR3 residues: CASRTPGREETQYF. DNA for the CDR3: TGTGCCAGCAGAACCCCCGGGAGGGAGGAGACCCAGTACTTC.